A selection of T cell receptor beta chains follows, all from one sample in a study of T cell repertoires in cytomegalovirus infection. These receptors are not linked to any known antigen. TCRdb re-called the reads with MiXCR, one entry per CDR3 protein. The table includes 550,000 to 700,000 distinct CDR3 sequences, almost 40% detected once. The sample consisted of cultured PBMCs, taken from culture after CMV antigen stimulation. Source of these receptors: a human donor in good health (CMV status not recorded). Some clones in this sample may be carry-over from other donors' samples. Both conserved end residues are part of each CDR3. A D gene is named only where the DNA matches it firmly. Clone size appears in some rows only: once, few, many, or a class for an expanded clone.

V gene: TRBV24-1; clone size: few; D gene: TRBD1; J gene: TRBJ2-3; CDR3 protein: CATEGQGSTDTQYF; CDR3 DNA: TGTGCCACAGAAGGACAGGGCAGCACAGATACGCAGTATTTT
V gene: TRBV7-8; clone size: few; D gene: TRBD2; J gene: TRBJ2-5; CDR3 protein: CASSLARLGGRGETQYF; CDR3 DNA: TGTGCCAGCAGCTTAGCGCGGTTGGGCGGGAGGGGGGAGACCCAGTACTTC
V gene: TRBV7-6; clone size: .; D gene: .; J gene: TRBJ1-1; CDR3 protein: CASARTQGTEAFF; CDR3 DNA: TGTGCCAGCGCTAGGACACAAGGCACTGAAGCTTTCTTT
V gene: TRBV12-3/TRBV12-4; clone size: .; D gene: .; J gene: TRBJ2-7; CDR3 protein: CASSFGAAGEQYF; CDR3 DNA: TGTGCCAGCAGTTTCGGGGCAGCCGGAGAGCAGTACTTC
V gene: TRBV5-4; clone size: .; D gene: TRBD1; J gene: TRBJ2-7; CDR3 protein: CASSTAGTGVHEQYF; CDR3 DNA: TGTGCCAGCAGCACAGCCGGGACAGGGGTCCACGAGCAGTACTTC
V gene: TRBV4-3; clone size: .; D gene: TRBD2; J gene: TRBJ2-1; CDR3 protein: CASSPSPGLADEQFF; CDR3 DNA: TGCGCCAGCAGCCCCTCACCGGGACTAGCGGATGAGCAGTTCTTC
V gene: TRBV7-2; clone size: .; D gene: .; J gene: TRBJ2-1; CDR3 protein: CASSARGGRGTNNEQFF; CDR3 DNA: TGTGCCAGCAGCGCCCGAGGGGGGCGGGGGACGAACAATGAGCAGTTCTTC
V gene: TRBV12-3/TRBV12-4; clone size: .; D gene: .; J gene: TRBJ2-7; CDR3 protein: CASSLGESYEQYF; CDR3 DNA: TGTGCCAGCAGTTTGGGGGAATCCTACGAGCAGTACTTC
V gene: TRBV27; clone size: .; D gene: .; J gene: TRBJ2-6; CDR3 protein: CASSLGGTTSGANVLTF; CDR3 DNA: TGTGCCAGCAGTTTAGGCGGGACAACATCTGGGGCCAACGTCCTGACTTTC
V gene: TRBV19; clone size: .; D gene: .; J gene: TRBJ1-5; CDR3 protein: CASSPRLVLGSNQPQHF; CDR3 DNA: TGTGCCAGTAGTCCTCGCCTTGTACTTGGTAGCAATCAGCCCCAGCATTTT
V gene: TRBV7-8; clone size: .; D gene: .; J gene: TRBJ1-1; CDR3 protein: CASSSPRRGNTEAFF; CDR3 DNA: TGTGCCAGCAGCTCTCCGAGGCGCGGGAACACTGAAGCTTTCTTT
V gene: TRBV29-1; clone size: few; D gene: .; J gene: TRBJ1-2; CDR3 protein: CSVSDGDYGYTF; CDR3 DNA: TGCAGCGTTTCGGACGGGGACTATGGCTACACCTTC
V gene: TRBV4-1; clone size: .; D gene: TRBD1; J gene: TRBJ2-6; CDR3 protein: CASSQVPTRGPLSGANVLTF; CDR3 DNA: TGCGCCAGCAGCCAAGTGCCGACGAGGGGGCCGCTCTCTGGGGCCAACGTCCTGACTTTC
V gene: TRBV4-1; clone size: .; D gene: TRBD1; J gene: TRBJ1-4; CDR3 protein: CASSQDGNRGMEKLFF; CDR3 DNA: TGCGCCAGCAGCCAAGATGGAAACAGGGGGATGGAAAAACTGTTTTTT
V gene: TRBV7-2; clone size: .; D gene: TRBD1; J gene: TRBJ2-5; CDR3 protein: CASNPGQGMGTQYF; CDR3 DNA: TGTGCCAGCAACCCGGGACAGGGCATGGGGACCCAGTACTTC
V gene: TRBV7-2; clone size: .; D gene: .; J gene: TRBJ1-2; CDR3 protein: CASSLVWQRASYGYTF; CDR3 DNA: TGTGCCAGCAGCTTAGTCTGGCAGAGGGCCTCCTATGGCTACACCTTC
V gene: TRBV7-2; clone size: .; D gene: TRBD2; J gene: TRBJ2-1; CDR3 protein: CASSLRTSGGVANEQFF; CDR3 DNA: TGTGCCAGCAGCCTTCGGACTAGCGGGGGGGTTGCGAATGAGCAGTTCTTC
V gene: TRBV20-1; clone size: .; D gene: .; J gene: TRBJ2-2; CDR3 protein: CSARDPVADTGELFF; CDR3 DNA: TGCAGTGCTAGAGACCCGGTGGCGGACACCGGGGAGCTGTTTTTT
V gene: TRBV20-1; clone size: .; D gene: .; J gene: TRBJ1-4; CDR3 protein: CSAYTLNEKLFF; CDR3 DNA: TGCAGTGCTTACACACTTAATGAAAAACTGTTTTTT
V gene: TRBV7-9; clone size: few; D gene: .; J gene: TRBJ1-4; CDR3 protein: CASSLMESEKLFF; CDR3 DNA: TGTGCCAGCAGCTTAATGGAAAGTGAAAAACTGTTTTTT
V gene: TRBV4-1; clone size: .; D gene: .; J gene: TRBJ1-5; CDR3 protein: CASSQNWGTDQPQHF; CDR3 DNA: TGCGCCAGCAGCCAAAACTGGGGGACGGATCAGCCCCAGCATTTT
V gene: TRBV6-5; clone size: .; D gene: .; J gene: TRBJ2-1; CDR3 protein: CASRPPQGGQFF; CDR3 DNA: TGTGCCAGCAGACCCCCACAGGGAGGGCAGTTCTTC
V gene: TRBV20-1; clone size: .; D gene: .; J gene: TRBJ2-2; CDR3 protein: CSAKGLMNTGELFF; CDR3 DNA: TGCAGTGCCAAGGGGCTGATGAACACCGGGGAGCTGTTTTTT
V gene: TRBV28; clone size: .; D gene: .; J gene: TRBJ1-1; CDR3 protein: CASSPDRFPMNTEAFF; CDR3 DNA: TGTGCCAGCAGTCCTGACAGGTTTCCAATGAACACTGAAGCTTTCTTT
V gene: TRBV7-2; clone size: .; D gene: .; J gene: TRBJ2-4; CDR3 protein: CASSSNQGTKNIQYF; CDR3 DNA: TGTGCCAGCAGCTCAAACCAAGGGACCAAAAACATTCAGTACTTC
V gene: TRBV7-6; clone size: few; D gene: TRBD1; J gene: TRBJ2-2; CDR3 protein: CASSLGTGRLSGELFF; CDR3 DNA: TGTGCCAGCAGCTTAGGGACAGGGCGACTATCCGGGGAGCTGTTTTTT
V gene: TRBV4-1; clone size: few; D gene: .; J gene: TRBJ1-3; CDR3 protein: CASSQGTGTGNSGNTIYF; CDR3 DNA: TGCGCCAGCAGCCAAGGAACCGGGACGGGGAACTCTGGAAACACCATATATTTT
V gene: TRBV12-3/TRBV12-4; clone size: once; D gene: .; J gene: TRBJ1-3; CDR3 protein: CASSLRGRNTIYF; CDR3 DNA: TGTGCCAGCAGTTTGCGGGGACGAAACACCATATATTTT
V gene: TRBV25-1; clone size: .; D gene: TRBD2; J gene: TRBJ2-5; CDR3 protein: CASSEIGTSWETQYF; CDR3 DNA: TGTGCCAGCAGTGAGATCGGGACTAGCTGGGAGACCCAGTACTTC
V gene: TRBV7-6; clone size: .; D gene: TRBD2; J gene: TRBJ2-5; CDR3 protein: CASSSGTSGDQETQYF; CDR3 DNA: TGTGCCAGCAGCTCCGGGACTAGCGGAGACCAAGAGACCCAGTACTTC
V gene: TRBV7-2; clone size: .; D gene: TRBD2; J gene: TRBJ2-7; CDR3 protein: CASSLTVAGGQYF; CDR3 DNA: TGTGCCAGCAGCCTGACGGTCGCGGGAGGCCAATACTTC
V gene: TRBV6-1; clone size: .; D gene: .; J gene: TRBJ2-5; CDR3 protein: CASRLSEAVTETQYF; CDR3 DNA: TGTGCCAGCAGACTCAGTGAAGCGGTCACAGAGACCCAGTACTTC
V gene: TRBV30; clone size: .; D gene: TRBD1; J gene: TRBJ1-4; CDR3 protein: CAWTSREGAAEKLFF; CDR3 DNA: TGTGCCTGGACCAGCCGAGAGGGGGCGGCGGAAAAACTGTTTTTT
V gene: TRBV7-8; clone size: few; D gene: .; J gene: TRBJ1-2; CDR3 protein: CASSPGPGGGYTF; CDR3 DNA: TGTGCCAGCAGCCCCGGTCCGGGAGGTGGCTACACCTTC
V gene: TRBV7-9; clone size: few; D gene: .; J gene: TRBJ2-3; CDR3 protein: CASSFYRDSTDTQYF; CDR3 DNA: TGTGCCAGCAGCTTCTACAGGGACAGCACAGATACGCAGTATTTT
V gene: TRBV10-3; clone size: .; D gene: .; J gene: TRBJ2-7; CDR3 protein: CAISIQGGSYEQYF; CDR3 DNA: TGTGCCATCAGCATACAGGGTGGGTCCTACGAGCAGTACTTC
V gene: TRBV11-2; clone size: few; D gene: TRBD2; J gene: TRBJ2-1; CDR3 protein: CASSLGLSGLAGNEQFF; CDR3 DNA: TGTGCCAGCAGCTTAGGCCTGTCGGGACTAGCGGGCAATGAGCAGTTCTTC
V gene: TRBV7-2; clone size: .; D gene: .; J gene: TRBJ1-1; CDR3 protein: CASSPRGGYGGAFF; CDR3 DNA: TGTGCCAGCAGCCCCCGAGGAGGGTACGGGGGAGCTTTCTTT
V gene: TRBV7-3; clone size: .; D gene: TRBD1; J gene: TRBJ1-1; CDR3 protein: CASSSRDSLNTEAFF; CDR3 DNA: TGTGCCAGCAGCTCTCGGGACAGTTTGAACACTGAAGCTTTCTTT
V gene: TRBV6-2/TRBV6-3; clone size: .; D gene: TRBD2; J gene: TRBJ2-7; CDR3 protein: CASRERESTYEQYF; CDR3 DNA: TGTGCCAGCAGAGAGCGGGAGAGCACCTACGAGCAGTACTTC
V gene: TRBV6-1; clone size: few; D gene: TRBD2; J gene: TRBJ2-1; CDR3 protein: CASSPLAGGDNEQFF; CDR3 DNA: TGTGCCAGCAGTCCCCTAGCGGGGGGGGACAATGAGCAGTTCTTC
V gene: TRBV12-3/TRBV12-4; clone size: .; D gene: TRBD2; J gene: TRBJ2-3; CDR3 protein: CASSTGGAKTDTQYF; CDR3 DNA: TGTGCCAGCAGTACCGGGGGGGCGAAGACAGATACGCAGTATTTT
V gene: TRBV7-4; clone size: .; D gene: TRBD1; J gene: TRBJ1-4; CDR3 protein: CASIDTGGTNEKLFF; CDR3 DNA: TGTGCCAGCATCGACACAGGGGGAACTAATGAAAAACTGTTTTTT
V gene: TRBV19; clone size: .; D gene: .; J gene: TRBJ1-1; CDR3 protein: CASSIGATGAEAFF; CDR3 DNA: TGTGCCAGTAGTATAGGGGCAACGGGGGCTGAAGCTTTCTTT
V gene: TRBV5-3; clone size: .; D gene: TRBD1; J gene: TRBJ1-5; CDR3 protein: CARSYRTGKRPQHF; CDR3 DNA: TGTGCCAGAAGCTACCGGACAGGCAAGAGGCCCCAGCATTTT
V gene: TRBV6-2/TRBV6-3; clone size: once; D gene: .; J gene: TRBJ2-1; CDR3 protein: CASSLKGREQFF; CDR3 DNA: TGTGCCAGCAGCCTCAAAGGGCGTGAGCAGTTCTTC
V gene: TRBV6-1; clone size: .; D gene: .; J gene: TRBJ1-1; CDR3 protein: CASSSIKGTEAFF; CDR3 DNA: TGTGCCAGCAGTTCGATTAAGGGGACTGAAGCTTTCTTT
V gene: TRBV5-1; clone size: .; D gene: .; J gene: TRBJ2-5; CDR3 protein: CASSRGAGQGETQYF; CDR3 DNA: TGCGCCAGCAGCCGTGGGGCAGGGCAGGGAGAGACCCAGTACTTC
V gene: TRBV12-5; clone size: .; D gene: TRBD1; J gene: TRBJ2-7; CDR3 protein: CASGLPRTGGYEQYF; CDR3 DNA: TGTGCTAGTGGTTTGCCTCGGACAGGCGGCTACGAGCAGTACTTC
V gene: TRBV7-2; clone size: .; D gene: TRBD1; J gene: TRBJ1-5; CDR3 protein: CASSHNGMTGMNQPQHF; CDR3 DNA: TGTGCCAGCAGCCATAATGGAATGACAGGGATGAATCAGCCCCAGCATTTT
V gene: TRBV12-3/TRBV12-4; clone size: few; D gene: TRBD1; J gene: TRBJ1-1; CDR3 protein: CASSFPRGGNMNTEAFF; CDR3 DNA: TGTGCCAGCAGTTTCCCCAGGGGGGGGAACATGAACACTGAAGCTTTCTTT
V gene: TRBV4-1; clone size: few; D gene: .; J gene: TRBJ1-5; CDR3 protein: CASSPGTVQWPQHF; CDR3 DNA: TGCGCCAGCAGCCCTGGGACGGTTCAGTGGCCCCAGCATTTT
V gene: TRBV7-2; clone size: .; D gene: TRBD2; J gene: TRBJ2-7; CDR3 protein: CASSPTGGFEYEQYF; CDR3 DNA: TGTGCCAGCAGCCCCACGGGAGGGTTTGAATACGAGCAGTACTTC